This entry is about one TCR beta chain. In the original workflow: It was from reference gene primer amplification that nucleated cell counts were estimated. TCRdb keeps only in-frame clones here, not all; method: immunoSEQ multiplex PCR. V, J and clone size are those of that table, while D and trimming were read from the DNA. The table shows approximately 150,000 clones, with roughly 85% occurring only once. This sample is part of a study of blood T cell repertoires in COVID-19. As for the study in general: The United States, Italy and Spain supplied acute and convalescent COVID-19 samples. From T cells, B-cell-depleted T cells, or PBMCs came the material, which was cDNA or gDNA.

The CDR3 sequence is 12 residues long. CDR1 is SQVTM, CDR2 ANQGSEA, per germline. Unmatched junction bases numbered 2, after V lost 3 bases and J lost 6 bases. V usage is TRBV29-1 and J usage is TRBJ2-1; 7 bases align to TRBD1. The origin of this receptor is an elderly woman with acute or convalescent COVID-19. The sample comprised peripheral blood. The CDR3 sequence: CSVETGINEQFF. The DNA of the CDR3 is TGCAGCGTTGAGACAGGGATCAATGAGCAGTTCTTC.